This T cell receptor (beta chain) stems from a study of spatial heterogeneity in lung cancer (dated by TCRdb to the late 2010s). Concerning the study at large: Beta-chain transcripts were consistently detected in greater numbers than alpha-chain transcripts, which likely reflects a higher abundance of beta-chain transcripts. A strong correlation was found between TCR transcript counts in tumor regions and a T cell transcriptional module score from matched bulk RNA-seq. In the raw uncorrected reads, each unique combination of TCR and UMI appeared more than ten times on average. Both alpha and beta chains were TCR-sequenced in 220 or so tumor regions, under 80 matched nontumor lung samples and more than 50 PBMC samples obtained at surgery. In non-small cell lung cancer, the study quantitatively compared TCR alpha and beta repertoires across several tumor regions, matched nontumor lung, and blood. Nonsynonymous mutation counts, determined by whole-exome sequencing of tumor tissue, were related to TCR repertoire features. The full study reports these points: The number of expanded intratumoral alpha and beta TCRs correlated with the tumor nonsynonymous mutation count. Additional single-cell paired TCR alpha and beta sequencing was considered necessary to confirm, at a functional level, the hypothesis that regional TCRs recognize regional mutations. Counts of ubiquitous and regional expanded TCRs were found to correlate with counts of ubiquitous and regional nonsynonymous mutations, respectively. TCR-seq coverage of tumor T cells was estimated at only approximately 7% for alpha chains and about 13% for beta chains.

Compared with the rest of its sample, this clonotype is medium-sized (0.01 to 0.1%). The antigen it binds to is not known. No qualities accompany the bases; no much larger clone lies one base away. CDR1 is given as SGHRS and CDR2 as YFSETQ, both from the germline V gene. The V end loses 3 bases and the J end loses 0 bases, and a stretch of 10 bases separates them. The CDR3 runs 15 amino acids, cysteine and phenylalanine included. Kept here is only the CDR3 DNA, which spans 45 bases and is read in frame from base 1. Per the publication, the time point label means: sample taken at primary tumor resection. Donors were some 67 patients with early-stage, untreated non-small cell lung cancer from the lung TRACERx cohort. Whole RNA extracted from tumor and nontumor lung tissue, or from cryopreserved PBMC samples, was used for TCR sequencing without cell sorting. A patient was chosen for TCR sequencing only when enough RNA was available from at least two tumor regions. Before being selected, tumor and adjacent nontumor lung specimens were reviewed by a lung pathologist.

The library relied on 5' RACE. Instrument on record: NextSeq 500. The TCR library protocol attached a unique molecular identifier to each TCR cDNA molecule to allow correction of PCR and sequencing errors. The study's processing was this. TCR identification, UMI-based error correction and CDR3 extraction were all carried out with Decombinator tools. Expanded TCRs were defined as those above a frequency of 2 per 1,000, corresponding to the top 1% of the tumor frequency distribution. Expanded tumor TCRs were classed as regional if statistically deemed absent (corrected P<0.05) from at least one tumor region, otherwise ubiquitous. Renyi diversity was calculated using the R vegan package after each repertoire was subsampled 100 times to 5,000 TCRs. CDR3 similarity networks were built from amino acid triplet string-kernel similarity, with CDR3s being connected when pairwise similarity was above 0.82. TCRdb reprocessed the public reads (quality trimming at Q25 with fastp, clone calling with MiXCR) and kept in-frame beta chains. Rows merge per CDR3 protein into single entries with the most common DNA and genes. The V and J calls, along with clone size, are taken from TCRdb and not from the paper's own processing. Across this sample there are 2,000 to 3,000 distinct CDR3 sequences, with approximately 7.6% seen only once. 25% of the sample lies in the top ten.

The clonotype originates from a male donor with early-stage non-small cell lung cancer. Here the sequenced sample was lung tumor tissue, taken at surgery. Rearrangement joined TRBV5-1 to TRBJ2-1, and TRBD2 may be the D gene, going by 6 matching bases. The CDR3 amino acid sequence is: CASSWGVRSYNEQFF. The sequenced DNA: TGCGCCAGCAGCTGGGGGGTTCGCTCCTACAATGAGCAGTTCTTC.